These 14 T cell receptor beta chains share one sample of origin, sequenced in a study of regulatory T cells. Overall study results and limits: Hydrophobic residues at CDR3 positions 6 and 7 were enriched in conventional CD4+ T cells of CD3G-deficient patients.

Antigen specificity for these receptors is unknown. Amplification used 52 TRBV primers and 13 TRBJ primers. The table came from immunoSEQ multiplex PCR; TCRdb's copy has only in-frame clones and leaves some out. The data contain about 17,000 clones, approximately 80% of them singletons. The specimen sequenced was conventional CD4+ T cells sorted from blood. The receptors come from a person in their thirties with CD3G deficiency.

The rearrangement links TRBV5-1 to TRBJ2-7; D call uncertain. This CDR3 is 16 amino acids long. Germline loops: CDR1 SGHRS, CDR2 YFSETQ. With 1 base removed from V and 5 bases from J, the gap between germline ends came to 19 bases. The CDR3 nucleotides are TGCGCCAGCAGCTTGTTCGCTGGTGGGCGGCAGAACGAGCAGTACTTC. Translation gives CASSLFAGGRQNEQYF.

This sequence joins TRBV6-6 and TRBJ2-5; 9 bases match TRBD1. Germline lookup yields CDR1 MNHNY and CDR2 SVGAGI (reference sequence). The J segment lost 4 bases and the V segment lost 3 bases, leaving 9 bases of the junction unmatched. CDR3 length: 16 residues. The CDR3 DNA sequence: TGTGCCAGCAGTTATTCGGGACAGGGACAGGGAGAGACCCAGTACTTC. It codes for CASSYSGQGQGETQYF.

The J gene is TRBJ2-1, the V gene TRBV5-1; 9 positions agree with TRBD2. The CDR3 is made up of 16 amino acids. V gave up 4 bases and J gave up 7 bases; unmatched junction bases: 12. Germline V gene data show CDR1 as SGHRS and CDR2 as YFSETQ. Written as DNA, the CDR3 is TGCGCCAGCAGCGGAAAAGTAGCGGGAGAGGGTAATGAGCAGTTCTTC. This encodes CASSGKVAGEGNEQFF.

The V gene is TRBV7-8, the J gene TRBJ2-7, with 7 bases aligning to TRBD1. Germline lookup yields CDR1 SGHVS and CDR2 FQNEAQ. CDR3 length equals 15 residues. J was trimmed by 2 bases and V by 2 bases; bases with no gene match: 6. CDR3 residues: CASSLSRGLPYEQYF. CDR3 nucleotide sequence: TGTGCCAGCAGCTTATCCAGGGGGTTACCCTACGAGCAGTACTTC. Full variable domain (remainder filled in from reference TRBV7-8 and TRBJ2-7): GAGVSQSPRYKVAKRGQDVALRCDPISGHVSLFWYQQALGQGPEFLTYFQNEAQLDKSGLPSDRFFAERPEGSVSTLKIQRTQQEDSAVYLCASSLSRGLPYEQYFGPGTRLTVT.

As DNA, the CDR3 is TGTGCCACCGGGACAGGGGATCCTGGGGCCAACGTCCTGACTTTC. Its translation is CATGTGDPGANVLTF. This sequence joins TRBV28 and TRBJ2-6; 10 bases agree with TRBD1. The CDR3 extends over 15 amino acids. V trimming: 10 bases; J trimming: 2 bases; junction bases outside the gene matches: 5. CDR1 and CDR2 (germline): MDHEN, SYDVKM.

The genes are TRBV6-6 and TRBJ1-2, with a tentative D call TRBD1 (5 bases). The V end was cut by 1 base, the J end by 5 bases, with 14 bases between. This CDR3 region has 15 residues. From germline, CDR1 is MNHNY and CDR2 SVGAGI (reference sequence). The chain's CDR3 is CASSYLAGPHYGYTF. CDR3 DNA sequence: TGTGCCAGCAGTTACTTGGCAGGGCCACATTATGGCTACACCTTC.

In its sample, this clone was seen a few times. The V and J genes are TRBV7-9 and TRBJ1-1; D is uncertain. This CDR3 is built from 14 residues. Trimming left V 4 bases short and J 4 bases short, with 13 bases between. CDR1 is SEHNR and CDR2 is FQNEAQ in the germline V gene (reference sequence). The CDR3 nucleotides read TGTGCCAGCAGCTCGCGAATGGTGGGCACTGAAGCTTTCTTT. It specifies CASSSRMVGTEAFF. The variable domain in full, completed from reference TRBV7-9 and TRBJ1-1, reads DTGVSQNPRHKITKRGQNVTFRCDPISEHNRLYWYRQTLGQGPEFLTYFQNEAQLEKSRLLSDRFSAERPKGSFSTLEIQRTEQGDSAMYLCASSSRMVGTEAFFGQGTRLTVV.

This clone was counted between two and nine times. J is TRBJ1-1 and V is TRBV28; a weak D match, TRBD1 (5 bases). Trimming stripped 6 bases from V and 5 bases from J, with 16 bases between. The CDR3 is 14 amino acids. Germline assignment: CDR1 MDHEN and CDR2 SYDVKM. The CDR3 coding sequence is TGTGCCAGCAGCTATAACAGGTTTCGTACTGAAGCTTTCTTT. It is translated as CASSYNRFRTEAFF.

The V call is TRBV11-2, the J call TRBJ2-2; tentatively, D is TRBD2 (5 bases). Per germline, CDR1 SGHAT and CDR2 FQNNGV. V dropped 5 bases and J dropped 1 base, with 20 bases sitting between them. The CDR3 length is 18 residues. CDR3 loop: CASSRRTGITRNTGELFF. The CDR3 region has the DNA TGTGCCAGCAGCCGGAGGACCGGGATAACAAGGAACACCGGGGAGCTGTTTTTT.

The chain recombines TRBV28 with TRBJ1-2, with D possibly TRBD1 on 6 matching bases. This CDR3 spans 14 amino acids. CDR1 MDHEN and CDR2 SYDVKM come from the germline V gene. V was clipped by 7 bases and J by 3 bases, with 15 bases between them. CDR3 coding DNA: TGTGCCAGCAACCCGGGGGGCAGGGACTATGGCTACACCTTC. Amino acid sequence: CASNPGGRDYGYTF.

This clone was seen a handful of times. The chain is built from TRBV19 and TRBJ1-1; D is unclear. V was cut by 3 bases and J by 1 base, with 6 bases left in between. The CDR3 covers 13 residues. CDR1 is LNHDA, CDR2 SQIVND, per germline (reference sequence). The CDR3 protein is CASSMRQNTEAFF. The CDR3 region has the DNA TGTGCCAGTAGTATGAGACAGAACACTGAAGCTTTCTTT.

The V and J genes are TRBV5-1 and TRBJ2-2; TRBD1 matches 12 bases. Per germline, CDR1 SGHRS and CDR2 YFSETQ. Trimming cost V 3 bases and J 4 bases; bases outside gene matches: 7. The CDR3 is made up of 17 amino acids. CDR3 protein: CASSYGTGGMGTGELFF. The CDR3 DNA sequence: TGCGCCAGCAGCTACGGGACAGGGGGCATGGGCACCGGGGAGCTGTTTTTT.

The chain recombines TRBV6-1 with TRBJ1-1; tentative D call: TRBD1 (5 bases). CDR3 length equals 13 residues. Germline CDR1 is MNHNS and CDR2 is SASEGT. V was cut by 5 bases and J by 7 bases, with 14 bases left in between. The CDR3 sequence: CASSQDPGGEAFF. The CDR3 region has the DNA TGTGCCAGCAGTCAGGACCCGGGGGGTGAAGCTTTCTTT.

The chain joins TRBV29-1 to TRBJ2-1; D uncertain. Germline V gene lookup returns CDR1 SQVTM and CDR2 ANQGSEA. Trimming removed 7 bases from V and 10 bases from J, with 14 bases in between. The CDR3 loop spans 11 amino acids. For the CDR3, the DNA is TGCAGCGGACTTGAAGGCAGGGAGCAGTTCTTC. Amino acids: CSGLEGREQFF.